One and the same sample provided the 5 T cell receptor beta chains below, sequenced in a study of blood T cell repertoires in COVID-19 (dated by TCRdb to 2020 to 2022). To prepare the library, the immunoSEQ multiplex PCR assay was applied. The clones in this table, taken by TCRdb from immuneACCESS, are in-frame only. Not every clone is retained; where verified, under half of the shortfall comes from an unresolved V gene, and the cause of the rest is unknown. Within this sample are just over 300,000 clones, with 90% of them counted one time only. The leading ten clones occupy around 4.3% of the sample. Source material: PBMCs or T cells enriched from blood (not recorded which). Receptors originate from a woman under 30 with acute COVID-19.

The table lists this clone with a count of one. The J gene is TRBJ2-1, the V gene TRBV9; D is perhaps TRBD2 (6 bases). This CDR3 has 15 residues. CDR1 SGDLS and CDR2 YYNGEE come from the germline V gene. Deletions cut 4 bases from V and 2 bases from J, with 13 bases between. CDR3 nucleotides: TGTGCCAGCAGCCCCTTCCGGGAGCCCTACAATGAGCAGTTCTTC. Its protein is CASSPFREPYNEQFF.

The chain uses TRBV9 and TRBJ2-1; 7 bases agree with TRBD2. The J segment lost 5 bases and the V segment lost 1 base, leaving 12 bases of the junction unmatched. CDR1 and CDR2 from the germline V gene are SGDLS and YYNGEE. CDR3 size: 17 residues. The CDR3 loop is CASSVRSLSGEDNEQFF. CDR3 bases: TGTGCCAGCAGCGTAAGGTCCCTCAGCGGGGAAGACAATGAGCAGTTCTTC.

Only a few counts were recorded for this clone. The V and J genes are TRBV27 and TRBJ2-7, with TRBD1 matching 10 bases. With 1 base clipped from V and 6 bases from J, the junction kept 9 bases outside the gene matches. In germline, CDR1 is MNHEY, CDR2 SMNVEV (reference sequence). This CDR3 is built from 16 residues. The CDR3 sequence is CASSLLGQGFRGEQYF. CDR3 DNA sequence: TGTGCCAGCAGTTTATTGGGACAGGGGTTTAGAGGCGAGCAGTACTTC.

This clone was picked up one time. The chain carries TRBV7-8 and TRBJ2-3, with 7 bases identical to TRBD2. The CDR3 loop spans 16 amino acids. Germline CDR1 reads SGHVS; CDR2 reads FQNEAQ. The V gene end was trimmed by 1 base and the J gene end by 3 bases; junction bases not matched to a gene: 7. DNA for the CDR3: TGTGCCAGCAGCTTAGTCGCTGGGGAGGGAACAGATACGCAGTATTTT. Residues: CASSLVAGEGTDTQYF.

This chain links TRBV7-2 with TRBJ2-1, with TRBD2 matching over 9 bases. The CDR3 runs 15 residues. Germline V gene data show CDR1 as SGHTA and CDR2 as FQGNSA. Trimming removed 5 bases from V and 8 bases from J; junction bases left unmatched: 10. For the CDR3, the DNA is TGTGCCAGCAGCAAACTAGCGGGTTTTGGCGATGAGCAGTTCTTC. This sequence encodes CASSKLAGFGDEQFF.